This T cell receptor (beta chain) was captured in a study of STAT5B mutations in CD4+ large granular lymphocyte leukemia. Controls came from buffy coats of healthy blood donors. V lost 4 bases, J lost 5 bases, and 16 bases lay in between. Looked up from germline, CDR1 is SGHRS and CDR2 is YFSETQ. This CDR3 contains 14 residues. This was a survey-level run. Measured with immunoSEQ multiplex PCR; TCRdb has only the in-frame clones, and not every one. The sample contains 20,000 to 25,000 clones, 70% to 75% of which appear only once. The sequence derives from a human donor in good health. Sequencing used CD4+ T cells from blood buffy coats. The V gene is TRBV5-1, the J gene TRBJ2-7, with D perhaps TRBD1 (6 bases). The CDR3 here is CASSVNSGADEQYF. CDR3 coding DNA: TGCGCCAGCAGCGTGAACTCAGGGGCGGACGAGCAGTACTTC.